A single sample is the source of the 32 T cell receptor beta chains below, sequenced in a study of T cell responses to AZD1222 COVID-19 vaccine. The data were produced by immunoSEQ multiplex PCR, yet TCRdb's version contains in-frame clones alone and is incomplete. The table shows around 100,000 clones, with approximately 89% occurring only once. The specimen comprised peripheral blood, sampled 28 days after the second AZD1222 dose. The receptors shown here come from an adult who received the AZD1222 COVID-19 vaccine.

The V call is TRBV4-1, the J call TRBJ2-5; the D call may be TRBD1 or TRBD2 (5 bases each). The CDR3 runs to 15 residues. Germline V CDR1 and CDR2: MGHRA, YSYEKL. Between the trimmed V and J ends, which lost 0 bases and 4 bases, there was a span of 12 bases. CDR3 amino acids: CASSQEGDYGETQYF. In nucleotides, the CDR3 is TGCGCCAGCAGCCAAGAGGGGGATTACGGAGAGACCCAGTACTTC.

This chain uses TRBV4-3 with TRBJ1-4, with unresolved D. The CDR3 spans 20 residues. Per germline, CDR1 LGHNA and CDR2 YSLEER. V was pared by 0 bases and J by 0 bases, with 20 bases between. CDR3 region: CASSQDLWAVPGATNEKLFF. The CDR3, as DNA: TGCGCCAGCAGCCAAGATCTCTGGGCCGTTCCAGGAGCAACTAATGAAAAACTGTTTTTT.

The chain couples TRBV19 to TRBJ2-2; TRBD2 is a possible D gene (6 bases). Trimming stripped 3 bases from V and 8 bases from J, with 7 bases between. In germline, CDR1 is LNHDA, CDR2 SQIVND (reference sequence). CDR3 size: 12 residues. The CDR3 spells CASSMEGGELFF. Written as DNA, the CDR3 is TGTGCCAGTAGTATGGAGGGAGGGGAGCTGTTTTTT.

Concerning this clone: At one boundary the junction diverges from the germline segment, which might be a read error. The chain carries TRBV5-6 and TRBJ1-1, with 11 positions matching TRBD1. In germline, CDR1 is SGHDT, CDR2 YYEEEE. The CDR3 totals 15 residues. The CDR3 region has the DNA TGTGCCAGCAGCATGGGGGACAGGGGGAACGCTGAAGCTTTCTTT. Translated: CASSMGDRGNAEAFF.

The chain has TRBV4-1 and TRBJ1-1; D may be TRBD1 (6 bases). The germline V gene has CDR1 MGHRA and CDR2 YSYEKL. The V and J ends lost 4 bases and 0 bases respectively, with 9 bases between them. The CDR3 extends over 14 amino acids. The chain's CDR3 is CASSPGHLNTEAFF. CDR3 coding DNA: TGCGCCAGCAGCCCGGGACATCTGAACACTGAAGCTTTCTTT.

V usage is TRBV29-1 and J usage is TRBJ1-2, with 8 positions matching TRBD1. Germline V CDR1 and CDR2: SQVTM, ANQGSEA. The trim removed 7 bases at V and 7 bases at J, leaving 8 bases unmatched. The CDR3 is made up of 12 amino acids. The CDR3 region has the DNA TGCAGCGCCGCGACAGGGGCGCGTGGCTACACCTTC. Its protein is CSAATGARGYTF.

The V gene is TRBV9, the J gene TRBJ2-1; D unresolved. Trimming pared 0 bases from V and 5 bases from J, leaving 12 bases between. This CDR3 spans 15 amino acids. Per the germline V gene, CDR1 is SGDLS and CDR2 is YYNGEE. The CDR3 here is CASSVGVSRHNEQFF. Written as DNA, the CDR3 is TGTGCCAGCAGCGTAGGAGTGTCCCGGCACAATGAGCAGTTCTTC.

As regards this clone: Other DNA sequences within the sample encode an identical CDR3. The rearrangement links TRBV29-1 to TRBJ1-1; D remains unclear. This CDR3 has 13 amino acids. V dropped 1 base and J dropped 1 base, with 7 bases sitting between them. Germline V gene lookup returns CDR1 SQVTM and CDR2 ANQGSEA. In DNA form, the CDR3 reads TGCAGCGTTGAAGGGACGGCGAACACTGAAGCTTTCTTT. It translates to CSVEGTANTEAFF. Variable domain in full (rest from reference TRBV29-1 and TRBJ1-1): SAVISQKPSRDICQRGTSLTIQCQVDSQVTMMFWYRQQPGQSLTLIATANQGSEATYESGFVIDKFPISRPNLTFSTLTVSNMSPEDSSIYLCSVEGTANTEAFFGQGTRLTVV.

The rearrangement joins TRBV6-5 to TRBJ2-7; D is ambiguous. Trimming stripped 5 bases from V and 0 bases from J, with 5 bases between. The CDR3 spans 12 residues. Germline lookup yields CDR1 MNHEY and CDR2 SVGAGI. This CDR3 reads CASSTVSYEQYF. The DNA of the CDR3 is TGTGCCAGCAGTACAGTCTCCTACGAGCAGTACTTC.

This chain's CDR3 is CASSLDSPSTDTQYF. The CDR3 DNA sequence: TGCGCCAGCAGCTTGGACTCTCCTAGCACAGATACGCAGTATTTT. The rearrangement uses TRBV5-1 and TRBJ2-3; D is ambiguous. Germline-derived CDR1 and CDR2 are SGHRS and YFSETQ. The CDR3 covers 15 residues. Trimming cost V 0 bases and J 0 bases, with 8 bases left between them.

DNA of the CDR3: TGCGCCAGCAGCCTAATGCTAGCGTCCTGGGAGACCCAGTACTTC. As protein: CASSLMLASWETQYF. The chain links TRBV4-3 to TRBJ2-5; D is possibly TRBD2 (6 bases). There are 15 residues in the CDR3. The V gene lost 4 bases and the J gene lost 5 bases, with 17 bases spanning the gap. Per germline, CDR1 LGHNA and CDR2 YSLEER.

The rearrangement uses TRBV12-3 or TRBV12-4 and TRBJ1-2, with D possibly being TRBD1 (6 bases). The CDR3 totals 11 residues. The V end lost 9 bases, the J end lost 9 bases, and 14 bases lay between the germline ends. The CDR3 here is CASSRGQSYTF. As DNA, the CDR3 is TGTGCCAGTTCACGGGGACAAAGCTACACCTTC.

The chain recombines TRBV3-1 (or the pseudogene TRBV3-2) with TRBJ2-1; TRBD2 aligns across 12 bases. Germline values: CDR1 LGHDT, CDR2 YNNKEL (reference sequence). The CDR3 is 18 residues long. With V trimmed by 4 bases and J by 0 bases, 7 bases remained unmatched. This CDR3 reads CASSPRTSGVGSYNEQFF. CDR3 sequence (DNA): TGTGCCAGCAGCCCCAGGACTAGCGGGGTAGGCTCCTACAATGAGCAGTTCTTC.

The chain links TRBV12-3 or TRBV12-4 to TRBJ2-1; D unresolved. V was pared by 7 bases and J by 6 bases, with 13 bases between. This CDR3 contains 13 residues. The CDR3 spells CASKTGRVNEQFF. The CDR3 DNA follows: TGTGCCAGCAAGACGGGTCGAGTCAATGAGCAGTTCTTC.

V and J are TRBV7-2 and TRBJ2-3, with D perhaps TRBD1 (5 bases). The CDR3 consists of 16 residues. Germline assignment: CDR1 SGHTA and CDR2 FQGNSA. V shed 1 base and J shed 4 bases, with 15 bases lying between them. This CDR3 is CASSLGFGQGSDTQYF. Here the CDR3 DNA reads TGTGCCAGCAGCTTAGGCTTTGGGCAGGGATCAGATACGCAGTATTTT.

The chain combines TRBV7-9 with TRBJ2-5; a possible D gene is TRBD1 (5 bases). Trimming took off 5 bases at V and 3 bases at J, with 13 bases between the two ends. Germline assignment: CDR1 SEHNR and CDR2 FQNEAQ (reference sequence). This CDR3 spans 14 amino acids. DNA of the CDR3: TGTGCCAGCAGCAAAGTGGCAGGGAAAGAGACCCAGTACTTC. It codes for CASSKVAGKETQYF.

This CDR3 reads CASSLGTGTRGYTF. The CDR3 nucleotides are TGCGCCAGCAGCTTGGGTACAGGGACGCGAGGCTACACCTTC. The chain carries TRBV5-1 and TRBJ1-2; TRBD1 is a possible D gene (6 bases). The germline gives CDR1 SGHRS, CDR2 YFSETQ. This CDR3 is 14 amino acids long. V was cut by 0 bases and J by 8 bases, with 14 bases left in between.

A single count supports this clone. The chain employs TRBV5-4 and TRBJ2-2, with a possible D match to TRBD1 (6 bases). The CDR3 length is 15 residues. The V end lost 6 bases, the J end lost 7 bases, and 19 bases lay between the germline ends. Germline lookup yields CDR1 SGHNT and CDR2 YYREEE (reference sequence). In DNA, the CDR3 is TGTGCCAGCACCCAACCTGGGACAAAAGGCGGGGAGCTGTTTTTT. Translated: CASTQPGTKGGELFF. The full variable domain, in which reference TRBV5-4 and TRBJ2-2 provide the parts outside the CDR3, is ETGVTQSPTHLIKTRGQQVTLRCSSQSGHNTVSWYQQALGQGPQFIFQYYREEENGRGNFPPRFSGLQFPNYSSELNVNALELDDSALYLCASTQPGTKGGELFFGEGSRLTVL.

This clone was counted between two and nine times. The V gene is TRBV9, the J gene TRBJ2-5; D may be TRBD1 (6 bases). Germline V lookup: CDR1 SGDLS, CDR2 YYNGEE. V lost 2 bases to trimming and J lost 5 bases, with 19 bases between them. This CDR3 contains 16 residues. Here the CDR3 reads CASSVGAGSPSETQYF. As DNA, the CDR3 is TGTGCCAGCAGCGTGGGGGCTGGTAGTCCTTCGGAGACCCAGTACTTC.

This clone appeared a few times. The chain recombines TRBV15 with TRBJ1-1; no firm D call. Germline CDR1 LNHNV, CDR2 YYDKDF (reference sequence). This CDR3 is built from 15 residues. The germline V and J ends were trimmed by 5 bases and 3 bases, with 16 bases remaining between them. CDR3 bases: TGTGCCACCAGCGTCCGCGGGCTTGGGGACACTGAAGCTTTCTTT. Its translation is CATSVRGLGDTEAFF.

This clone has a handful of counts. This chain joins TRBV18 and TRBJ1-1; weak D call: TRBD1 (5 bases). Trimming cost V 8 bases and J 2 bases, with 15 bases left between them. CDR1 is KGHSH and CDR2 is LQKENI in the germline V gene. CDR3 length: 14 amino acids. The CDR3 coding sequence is TGTGCCAGCCAGAAGGTAGGGGCAAACACTGAAGCTTTCTTT. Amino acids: CASQKVGANTEAFF.

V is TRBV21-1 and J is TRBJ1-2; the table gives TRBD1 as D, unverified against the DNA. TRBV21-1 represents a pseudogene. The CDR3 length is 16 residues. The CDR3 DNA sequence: TGTGCCAGCAGCAAAGATTCCGGGACAGGGGTCAGTGGCTACACCTTC. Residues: CASSKDSGTGVSGYTF.

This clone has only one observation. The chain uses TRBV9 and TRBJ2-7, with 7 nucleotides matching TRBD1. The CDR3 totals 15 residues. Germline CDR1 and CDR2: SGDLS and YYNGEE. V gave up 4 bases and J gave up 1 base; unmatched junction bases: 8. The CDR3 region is CASSPLGRGSYEQYF. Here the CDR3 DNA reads TGTGCCAGCAGCCCCCTCGGCAGGGGGTCCTACGAGCAGTACTTC. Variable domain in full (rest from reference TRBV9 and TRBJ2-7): DSGVTQTPKHLITATGQRVTLRCSPRSGDLSVYWYQQSLDQGLQFLIQYYNGEERAKGNILERFSAQQFPDLHSELNLSSLELGDSALYFCASSPLGRGSYEQYFGPGTRLTVT.

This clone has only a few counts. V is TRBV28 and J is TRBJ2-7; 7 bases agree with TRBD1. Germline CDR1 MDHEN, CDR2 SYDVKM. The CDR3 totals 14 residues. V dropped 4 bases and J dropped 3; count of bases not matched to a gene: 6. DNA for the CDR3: TGTGCCAGCAGTTCAGGACAGGTTCGCTACGAGCAGTACTTC. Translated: CASSSGQVRYEQYF.

Here the CDR3 reads CATSRDASYEQYF. CDR3 DNA: TGTGCCACCAGCAGAGATGCGTCTTACGAGCAGTACTTC. The V call is TRBV15, the J call TRBJ2-7; D gene ambiguous. Germline CDR1 is LNHNV and CDR2 is YYDKDF (reference sequence). The CDR3 runs 13 residues. With 0 bases removed from V and 4 bases from J, the gap between germline ends came to 7 bases.

The CDR3 DNA reads TGTGCCAGCGGGCTCAATGAGCAGTTCTTC. It translates to CASGLNEQFF. The chain is built from TRBV4-2 and TRBJ2-1; D call uncertain. Germline loops: CDR1 LGHNA, CDR2 YNFKEQ. V dropped 8 bases and J dropped 6 bases, with 5 bases sitting between them. This CDR3 is built from 10 residues.

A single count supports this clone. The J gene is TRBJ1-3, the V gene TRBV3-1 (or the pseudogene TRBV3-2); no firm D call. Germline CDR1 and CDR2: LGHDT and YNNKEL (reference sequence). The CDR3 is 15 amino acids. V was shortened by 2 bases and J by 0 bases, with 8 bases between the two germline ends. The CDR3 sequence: CASSQPGSSGNTIYF. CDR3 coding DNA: TGTGCCAGCAGCCAACCCGGGAGCTCTGGAAACACCATATATTTT.

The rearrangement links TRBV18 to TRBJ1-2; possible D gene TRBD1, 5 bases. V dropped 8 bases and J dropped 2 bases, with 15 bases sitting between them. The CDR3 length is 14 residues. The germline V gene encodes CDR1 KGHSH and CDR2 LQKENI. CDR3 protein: CASKAGLGNYGYTF. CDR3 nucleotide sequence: TGTGCCAGCAAAGCGGGACTGGGGAACTATGGCTACACCTTC.

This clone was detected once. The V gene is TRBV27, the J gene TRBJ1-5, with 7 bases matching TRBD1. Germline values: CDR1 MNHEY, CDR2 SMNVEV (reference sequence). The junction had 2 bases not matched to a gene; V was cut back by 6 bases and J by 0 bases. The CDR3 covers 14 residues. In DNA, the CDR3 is TGTGCCAGCAGCCAGGGGGATAGCAATCAGCCCCAGCATTTT. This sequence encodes CASSQGDSNQPQHF.

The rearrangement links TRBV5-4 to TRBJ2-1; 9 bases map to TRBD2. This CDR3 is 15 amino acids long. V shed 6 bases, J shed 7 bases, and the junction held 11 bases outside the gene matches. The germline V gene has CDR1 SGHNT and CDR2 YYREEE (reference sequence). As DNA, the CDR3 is TGTGCCAGCATCCCGAGCGCGGGGGGGCGTAATGAGCAGTTCTTC. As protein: CASIPSAGGRNEQFF.

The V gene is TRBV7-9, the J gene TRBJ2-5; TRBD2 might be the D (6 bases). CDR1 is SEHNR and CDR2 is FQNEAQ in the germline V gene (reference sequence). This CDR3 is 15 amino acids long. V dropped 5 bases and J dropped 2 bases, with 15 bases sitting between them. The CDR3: CASSPWRGDQETQYF. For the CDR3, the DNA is TGTGCCAGCAGCCCTTGGAGGGGAGATCAAGAGACCCAGTACTTC.

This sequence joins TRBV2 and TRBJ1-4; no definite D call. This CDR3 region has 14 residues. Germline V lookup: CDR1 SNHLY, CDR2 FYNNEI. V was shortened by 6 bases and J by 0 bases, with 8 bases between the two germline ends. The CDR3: CASRAHPTNEKLFF. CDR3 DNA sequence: TGTGCCAGCAGAGCACACCCAACTAATGAAAAACTGTTTTTT.